The 26 T cell receptor beta chains reported below all come from one sample, sequenced in a study of PD-1 blockade in classical Hodgkin lymphoma. Brentuximab vedotin exposure varied, and every patient relapsed after autologous stem cell transplantation. TCRdb's table, derived via immunoSEQ multiplex PCR, lists solely in-frame clones and lacks some. Counted here are tens of thousands of clones, 65% to 80% occurring once; the ten biggest clones make up approximately 20%. Sequenced here: peripheral blood mononuclear cells (PBMCs), sampled at baseline. The receptors were sampled from a human donor with classical Hodgkin lymphoma.

The chain employs TRBV27 and TRBJ1-5, with 7 bases identical to TRBD1. This CDR3 spans 13 amino acids. The V gene end was trimmed by 6 bases and the J gene end by 7 bases; junction bases not matched to a gene: 6. In germline, CDR1 is MNHEY, CDR2 SMNVEV (reference sequence). CDR3 residues: CASSLTGVQPQHF. The CDR3 coding sequence is TGTGCCAGCAGCCTTACAGGGGTCCAGCCCCAGCATTTT.

The chain employs TRBV14 and TRBJ2-7; the match to TRBD1 covers 8 bases. V lost 1 base to trimming and J lost 1 base; unmatched junction nucleotides: 9. CDR3 length equals 17 residues. Germline loops: CDR1 SGHDN, CDR2 FVKESK. CDR3 DNA sequence: TGTGCCAGCAGCCAAGCGCCATGGCAGGGGGCTTCCTACGAGCAGTACTTC. It codes for CASSQAPWQGASYEQYF.

J is TRBJ2-2 and V is TRBV6-1, with a weak D call TRBD1 (6 bases). The V end was cut by 5 bases, the J end by 7 bases, with 11 bases between. CDR1 and CDR2 from the germline V gene are MNHNS and SASEGT. The CDR3 sequence is 13 residues long. The CDR3 loop reads CASSSEGGGELFF. The CDR3, as DNA: TGTGCCAGCAGTTCAGAAGGGGGCGGGGAGCTGTTTTTT.

To note about this clone: A junction boundary mismatches the germline segment, possibly from a read error. The genes are TRBV7-9 and TRBJ1-5, with D possibly being TRBD1 (6 bases). The germline CDR1 and CDR2 sequences are SEHNR and FQNEAQ (reference sequence). This CDR3 spans 13 amino acids. CDR3 sequence: CASSLGGDQPQHF. The CDR3 coding sequence is TGTGCCAGCAGTTTAGGGGGGGATCAGCCCCAGCATTTT.

The chain is built from TRBV30 and TRBJ2-3; maybe TRBD1 (7 bases). The V end was cut by 4 bases, the J end by 4 bases, with 12 bases between. Germline V gene sequence: CDR1 GTSNPN, CDR2 SVGIG (reference sequence). This CDR3 contains 13 residues. Here the CDR3 DNA reads TGTGCCTGGAACAGGGGAGGCCCAGATACGCAGTATTTT. Translation gives CAWNRGGPDTQYF. Supplemented by reference TRBV30 and TRBJ2-3, the full variable domain reads SQTIHQWPATLVQPVGSPLSLECTVEGTSNPNLYWYRQAAGRGLQLLFYSVGIGQISSEVPQNLSASRPQDRQFILSSKKLLLSDSGFYLCAWNRGGPDTQYFGPGTRLTVL.

The chain combines TRBV7-2 with TRBJ2-5; 12 bases fit TRBD2. V lost 0 bases, J lost 4 bases, and 6 bases stayed unmatched. Germline CDR1 SGHTA, CDR2 FQGNSA. The CDR3 has 17 residues. The CDR3 nucleotides are TGTGCCAGCAGCTTAGCCCCCCTAGCGGGAGGGGGAGAGACCCAGTACTTC. Protein: CASSLAPLAGGGETQYF.

The chain carries TRBV6-6 and TRBJ2-7; D uncertain. The CDR3 runs 11 residues. CDR1 is MNHNY, CDR2 SVGAGI, per germline (reference sequence). V was cut by 2 bases and J by 6 bases, with 5 bases left in between. For the CDR3, the DNA is TGTGCCAGCAGTTACCTGGGCGAGCAGTACTTC. Its protein is CASSYLGEQYF.

The CDR3 sequence: CASSYGDGQLFF. CDR3 sequence (DNA): TGTGCCAGCAGTTATGGGGACGGACAACTGTTTTTT. The chain combines TRBV6-6 with TRBJ1-4, with a weak D call TRBD1 (5 bases). The germline CDR1 and CDR2 sequences are MNHNY and SVGAGI (reference sequence). The CDR3 loop spans 12 amino acids. Trimming cost V 3 bases and J 12 bases, with 11 bases left between them.

The chain joins TRBV27 to TRBJ2-5, with D unclear. In germline, CDR1 is MNHEY, CDR2 SMNVEV (reference sequence). V lost 9 bases and J 0 bases, leaving 11 bases between the germline ends. This CDR3 spans 13 amino acids. CDR3 sequence: CARTGPDQETQYF. As DNA, the CDR3 is TGTGCCAGGACTGGACCAGACCAAGAGACCCAGTACTTC.

V usage is TRBV6-5 and J usage is TRBJ2-7; the match to TRBD2 covers 11 bases. The CDR3 sequence is 14 residues long. The germline gives CDR1 MNHEY, CDR2 SVGAGI. J was trimmed by 6 bases and V by 7 bases; bases with no gene match: 8. This CDR3 reads CASTPLAGGFEQYF. CDR3 nucleotides: TGTGCCAGCACCCCCTTAGCGGGGGGGTTCGAGCAGTACTTC.

V is TRBV19 and J is TRBJ1-1; D remains ambiguous. CDR3 length equals 14 residues. Trimming took off 3 bases at V and 6 bases at J, with 14 bases between the two ends. The germline CDR1 and CDR2 sequences are LNHDA and SQIVND (reference sequence). Here the CDR3 DNA reads TGTGCCAGTAGTATTCCCACCATGAGGGCTGAAGCTTTCTTT. This sequence encodes CASSIPTMRAEAFF.

The chain couples TRBV19 to TRBJ1-1; unclear D gene. Germline CDR1 LNHDA, CDR2 SQIVND (reference sequence). The CDR3 length is 13 residues. The V end was cut by 3 bases, the J end by 1 base, with 6 bases between. The DNA for the CDR3 is TGTGCCAGTAGTATTTTGGAGAACACTGAAGCTTTCTTT. Translating it yields CASSILENTEAFF.

This clone has a handful of counts. The chain is built from TRBV6-4 and TRBJ1-1, with a tentative D call TRBD1 (5 bases). Trimming stripped 6 bases from V and 4 bases from J, with 12 bases between. Germline V gives CDR1 MRHNA, CDR2 SNTAGT. There are 13 residues in the CDR3. The chain's CDR3 is CASRVGPGTEAFF. For the CDR3, the DNA is TGTGCCAGCAGGGTGGGGCCGGGCACTGAAGCTTTCTTT.

This sequence joins TRBV7-8 and TRBJ1-2; 8 bases match TRBD1. The J segment lost 6 bases and the V segment lost 2 bases, leaving 5 bases of the junction unmatched. Germline lookup yields CDR1 SGHVS and CDR2 FQNEAQ. The length of the CDR3 is 14 residues. DNA for the CDR3: TGTGCCAGCAGCTTACTGACAGGGGAGCATGGCTACACCTTC. Translation: CASSLLTGEHGYTF.

The rearrangement links TRBV4-3 to TRBJ2-1, with 7 nucleotides matching TRBD1. This CDR3 has 19 residues. Trimming took 0 bases from V and 0 from J; bases not matched to a gene: 11. Germline V gene data show CDR1 as LGHNA and CDR2 as YSLEER. CDR3 sequence (DNA): TGCGCCAGCAGCCAAGAGGAGGCACACAGGGGCTCCTCCTACAATGAGCAGTTCTTC. This translates into CASSQEEAHRGSSYNEQFF.

The chain uses TRBV6-5 and TRBJ1-2, with 7 bases fitting TRBD1. V was pared by 6 bases and J by 4 bases, with 11 bases of the junction left unmatched. Germline V gene data show CDR1 as MNHEY and CDR2 as SVGAGI. This CDR3 has 15 amino acids. The CDR3 DNA is TGTGCCAGCAGACGCGGACAGGCGAACCCCTATGGCTACACCTTC. This gives the protein CASRRGQANPYGYTF.

Here the CDR3 reads CASNPTGTGEKLFF. The CDR3 coding sequence is TGTGCCAGCAATCCCACCGGGACAGGGGAAAAACTGTTTTTT. The rearrangement links TRBV6-5 to TRBJ1-4; 9 nucleotides align to TRBD1. CDR1 and CDR2 (germline): MNHEY, SVGAGI. Trimming removed 7 bases from V and 8 bases from J; junction bases left unmatched: 8. The CDR3 is made up of 14 amino acids.

The genes are TRBV19 and TRBJ2-3, with D possibly being TRBD1 or TRBD2 (6 bases each). The CDR3 sequence is 14 residues long. In germline, CDR1 is LNHDA, CDR2 SQIVND (reference sequence). V lost 0 bases and J lost 9, with 13 bases in between. The CDR3 coding sequence is TGTGCCAGTAGTATAGATCGGGGGCCTTGGACGCAGTATTTT. Translating gives CASSIDRGPWTQYF.

The V call is TRBV7-2, the J call TRBJ1-1; D gene unclear. Germline values: CDR1 SGHTA, CDR2 FQGNSA. CDR3 length: 15 amino acids. The V end was cut by 2 bases, the J end by 0 bases, with 10 bases between. As DNA, the CDR3 is TGTGCCAGCAGCTTACGTACCCTCCTGAACACTGAAGCTTTCTTT. Encoded protein: CASSLRTLLNTEAFF.

This rearrangement joins TRBV29-1 to TRBJ2-7; the match to TRBD1 covers 10 bases. Germline V gives CDR1 SQVTM, CDR2 ANQGSEA. Trimming at V came to 6 bases and at J to 4 bases, leaving 9 bases not matched to a gene. The CDR3 is 14 residues long. Here the CDR3 reads CSVALTGGAYEQYF. In DNA form, the CDR3 reads TGCAGCGTAGCCTTGACAGGGGGCGCATACGAGCAGTACTTC.

The rearrangement links TRBV7-9 to TRBJ2-1, with D hard to call. Germline CDR1 is SEHNR and CDR2 is FQNEAQ (reference sequence). The CDR3 covers 15 residues. With 1 base removed from V and 0 bases from J, the gap between germline ends came to 7 bases. CDR3 in DNA: TGTGCCAGCAGCTTAGGGTCGAGCTCCTACAATGAGCAGTTCTTC. Translating it yields CASSLGSSSYNEQFF.

V usage is TRBV7-9 and J usage is TRBJ1-1; TRBD1 is a possible D gene (6 bases). The CDR3 is made up of 16 amino acids. With 5 bases removed from V and 11 bases from J, the gap between germline ends came to 27 bases. The germline V gene encodes CDR1 SEHNR and CDR2 FQNEAQ (reference sequence). The CDR3 loop reads CASSPRGGYTLRGAFF. CDR3 in DNA: TGTGCCAGCAGCCCCAGGGGCGGTTACACCCTACGTGGGGCTTTCTTT.

The chain is built from TRBV6-5 and TRBJ1-5, with D maybe TRBD1 (5 bases). Germline V lookup: CDR1 MNHEY, CDR2 SVGAGI. Between the trimmed V and J ends, which lost 5 bases and 5 bases, there was a span of 16 bases. CDR3 length equals 15 residues. CDR3 nucleotide sequence: TGTGCCAGCAGTACGGTGTCAGGGACCGATCAGCCCCAGCATTTT. Its translation is CASSTVSGTDQPQHF.

In this sample, this clone turned up a few times. CDR3 coding DNA: TGTGCCAGTAGTCTCCCCCTCCGGGGGCGGGGTGACTATGGCTACACCTTC. It is translated as CASSLPLRGRGDYGYTF. This chain uses TRBV19 with TRBJ1-2, with D perhaps matching TRBD1 (6 bases). Looked up from germline, CDR1 is LNHDA and CDR2 is SQIVND (reference sequence). V lost 5 bases to trimming and J lost 3 bases, with 22 bases between them. CDR3 size: 17 residues.

V and J are TRBV19 and TRBJ1-5; 7 bases are a match to TRBD1. J lost 9 bases, V lost 5 bases, and 7 bases had no gene match. The length of the CDR3 is 13 residues. The germline V gene has CDR1 LNHDA and CDR2 SQIVND (reference sequence). The CDR3, as DNA: TGTGCCAGTAGTCCTGGACAGGACCGGCCCCAGCATTTT. It specifies CASSPGQDRPQHF. The full variable domain, its missing parts supplied by reference TRBV19 and TRBJ1-5, is DGGITQSPKYLFRKEGQNVTLSCEQNLNHDAMYWYRQDPGQGLRLIYYSQIVNDFQKGDIAEGYSVSREKKESFPLTVTSAQKNPTAFYLCASSPGQDRPQHFGDGTRLSIL.

V and J are TRBV5-6 and TRBJ1-1; 9 bases agree with TRBD1. Per germline, CDR1 SGHDT and CDR2 YYEEEE. The CDR3 has 14 amino acids. J lost 7 bases, V lost 5 bases, and 9 bases had no gene match. The CDR3 region is CASRRRQGVGEAFF. CDR3 DNA: TGTGCCAGCAGGCGGAGACAGGGGGTGGGTGAAGCTTTCTTT.